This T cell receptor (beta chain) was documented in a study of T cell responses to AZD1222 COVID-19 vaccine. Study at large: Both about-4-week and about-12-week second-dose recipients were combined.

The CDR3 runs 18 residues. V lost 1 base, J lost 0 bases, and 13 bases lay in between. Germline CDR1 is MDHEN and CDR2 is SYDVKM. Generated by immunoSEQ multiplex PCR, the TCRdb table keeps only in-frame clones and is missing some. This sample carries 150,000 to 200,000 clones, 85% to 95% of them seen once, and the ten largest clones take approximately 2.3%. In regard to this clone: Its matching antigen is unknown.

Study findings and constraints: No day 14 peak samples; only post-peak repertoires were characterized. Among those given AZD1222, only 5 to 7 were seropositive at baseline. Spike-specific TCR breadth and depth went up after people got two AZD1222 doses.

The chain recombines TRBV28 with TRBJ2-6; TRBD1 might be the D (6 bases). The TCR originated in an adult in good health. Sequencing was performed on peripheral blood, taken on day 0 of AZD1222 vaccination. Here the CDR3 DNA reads TGTGCCAGCAGTTTATCTCAGGGGTCTGCCTCTGGGGCCAACGTCCTGACTTTC. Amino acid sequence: CASSLSQGSASGANVLTF.